A selection of T cell receptor beta chains follows, all from one sample in a study of T cells after yellow fever vaccination. One entry per CDR3 protein results from TCRdb running MiXCR on the 5' RACE reads. The sample includes about 300,000 distinct CDR3 sequences, under 9% of them seen just once. Sequences were derived from CD4+ T cells sorted from PBMCs, sampled 5 days after the yellow fever booster vaccination. The receptors originated from a man aged 18 to 29 who received the YFV17D yellow fever vaccine. Both conserved end residues are part of each CDR3. A D gene is named only where the DNA matches it firmly. Size is omitted from some rows. Given values are once, few, many or a class for expanded clones.

V	size	D	J	CDR3	DNA
TRBV7-9	few	.	TRBJ2-2	CASRIVPGNTGELFF	TGTGCCAGCAGAATCGTGCCAGGGAACACCGGGGAGCTGTTTTTT
TRBV7-2	many	.	TRBJ1-1	CASSSGFMYTEAFF	TGTGCCAGCAGCTCAGGTTTCATGTACACTGAAGCTTTCTTT
TRBV7-3	few	.	TRBJ2-5	CASSFRGSKETQYF	TGTGCCAGCAGCTTCAGGGGATCTAAAGAGACCCAGTACTTC
TRBV6-6	.	.	TRBJ1-6	CASNGRYYNSPLHF	TGTGCCAGCAATGGACGGTACTATAATTCACCCCTCCACTTT
TRBV5-5	few	TRBD1	TRBJ1-5	CASSVGQGRQPQHF	TGTGCCAGCAGCGTAGGACAGGGTCGTCAGCCCCAGCATTTT
TRBV7-2	many	.	TRBJ2-5	CASSPVGRETQYF	TGTGCCAGCAGCCCGGTCGGGAGAGAGACCCAGTACTTC
TRBV6-5	.	TRBD1	TRBJ1-2	CASSYPGTGRRGYTF	TGTGCCAGCAGTTACCCAGGGACAGGGAGAAGAGGCTACACCTTC
TRBV6-5	.	TRBD1	TRBJ1-3	CASSNKGQGDTIYF	TGTGCCAGCAGCAATAAAGGACAGGGAGACACCATATATTTT
TRBV2	.	.	TRBJ2-1	CASSDWGEQFF	TGTGCCAGCAGTGACTGGGGTGAGCAGTTCTTC
TRBV7-2	few	.	TRBJ2-3	CASSLNTGTDTQYF	TGTGCCAGCAGCTTAAATACCGGCACAGATACGCAGTATTTT
TRBV7-2	.	TRBD2	TRBJ2-1	CASSLRTSGNNEQFF	TGTGCCAGCAGCTTACGGACTAGCGGAAACAATGAGCAGTTCTTC
TRBV20-1	many	TRBD2	TRBJ2-1	CSAKGLAGGNEQFF	TGCAGTGCCAAGGGACTAGCGGGGGGTAATGAGCAGTTCTTC
TRBV11-2	.	.	TRBJ2-7	CASRRTGRFSYEQYF	TGTGCCAGCAGAAGAACAGGGCGTTTCTCCTACGAGCAGTACTTC
TRBV12-3/TRBV12-4	.	TRBD1	TRBJ1-5	CASSRGYRGNQPQHF	TGTGCCAGCAGTCGGGGATACAGGGGTAATCAGCCCCAGCATTTT
TRBV5-1	few	TRBD1	TRBJ2-5	CASSSTGTEYQTQYF	TGCGCCAGCAGCTCAACCGGGACAGAGTACCAGACCCAGTACTTC
TRBV6-2/TRBV6-3	.	TRBD1	TRBJ1-6	CASSTGTENSPLHF	TGTGCCAGCAGTACCGGGACAGAGAATTCACCCCTCCACTTT
TRBV9	.	.	TRBJ1-6	CASSPNPRGNSPLHF	TGTGCCAGCAGCCCCAATCCCAGGGGTAATTCACCCCTCCACTTT
TRBV4-3	.	TRBD1	TRBJ2-3	CASSQATGGGTDTQYF	TGCGCCAGCAGCCAAGCTACAGGGGGAGGCACAGATACGCAGTATTTT
TRBV24-1	few	.	TRBJ2-5	CATSDSTIETQYF	TGTGCCACCAGTGATTCGACAATAGAGACCCAGTACTTC
TRBV10-3	.	TRBD2	TRBJ2-1	CAISGPDTSGGNNEQFF	TGTGCCATCAGTGGCCCCGATACTAGCGGGGGAAACAATGAGCAGTTCTTC
TRBV5-1	.	.	TRBJ2-3	CASSLGSITDTQYF	TGCGCCAGCAGCTTGGGAAGCATCACAGATACGCAGTATTTT
TRBV7-2	few	.	TRBJ1-1	CASSQRGRSEAFF	TGTGCCAGCAGCCAAAGGGGGAGGTCTGAAGCTTTCTTT
TRBV12-3/TRBV12-4	.	.	TRBJ1-5	CASSLTDRWQPQHF	TGTGCCAGCAGTTTAACGGACAGATGGCAGCCCCAGCATTTT
TRBV14	.	.	TRBJ1-2	CASSQGIPYPIYGYTF	TGTGCCAGCAGCCAAGGTATTCCGTACCCCATCTATGGCTACACCTTC
TRBV18	.	TRBD2	TRBJ2-1	CASSLPLAVNEQFF	TGTGCCAGCTCACTGCCGCTAGCGGTTAATGAGCAGTTCTTC
TRBV4-3	few	.	TRBJ2-5	CASSQDFAGHRETQYF	TGCGCCAGCAGCCAAGATTTCGCAGGGCATAGGGAGACCCAGTACTTC
TRBV6-5	few	TRBD1	TRBJ1-1	CASGQGLEAFF	TGTGCCAGCGGACAGGGCCTTGAAGCTTTCTTT
TRBV29-1	few	.	TRBJ1-1	CSVHSGDTEAFF	TGCAGCGTCCATTCAGGGGACACTGAAGCTTTCTTT
TRBV6-1	.	.	TRBJ1-2	CASKGVYGYTF	TGTGCCAGCAAGGGGGTTTATGGCTACACCTTC
TRBV6-6	few	TRBD2	TRBJ2-3	CASSYTGGRTDTQYF	TGTGCCAGCAGTTACACGGGGGGTCGCACAGATACGCAGTATTTT
TRBV20-1	.	TRBD1	TRBJ2-1	CSVFGNRGMLSYNEQFF	TGCAGTGTTTTCGGGAACAGGGGTATGTTGTCCTACAATGAGCAGTTCTTC
TRBV6-2/TRBV6-3	.	.	TRBJ1-5	CASSPTQGYQPQHF	TGTGCCAGCAGCCCCACACAGGGTTATCAGCCCCAGCATTTT
TRBV5-1	few	.	TRBJ1-1	CASSLDGVNTEAFF	TGCGCCAGCAGCTTGGATGGGGTGAACACTGAAGCTTTCTTT
TRBV13	.	.	TRBJ2-6	CATATRVSGANVLTF	TGTGCCACCGCGACTAGGGTCTCTGGGGCCAACGTCCTGACTTTC
TRBV7-2	few	.	TRBJ1-2	CASSLATDIEYGYTF	TGTGCCAGCAGCTTAGCCACAGATATCGAGTATGGCTACACCTTC
TRBV12-3/TRBV12-4	.	.	TRBJ2-2	CASSLGGGWNTGELFF	TGTGCCAGCAGTTTAGGAGGGGGGTGGAACACCGGGGAGCTGTTTTTT
TRBV4-1	.	.	TRBJ1-3	CASSQLGNTIYF	TGCGCCAGCAGCCAGCTCGGAAACACCATATATTTT
TRBV28	.	.	TRBJ1-1	CASSLVSRGNTEAFF	TGTGCCAGCAGTTTGGTTAGCAGGGGCAACACTGAAGCTTTCTTT
TRBV9	many	.	TRBJ2-1	CASRPLSSYNEQFF	TGTGCCAGCAGACCCCTGAGCTCCTACAATGAGCAGTTCTTC
TRBV28	few	.	TRBJ2-3	CASSNGGPSTSTDTQYF	TGTGCCAGCAGTAACGGGGGCCCTTCCACTAGCACAGATACGCAGTATTTT
TRBV9	many	.	TRBJ1-2	CASSVGGGVGYTF	TGTGCCAGCAGCGTGGGGGGGGGCGTTGGCTACACCTTC
TRBV24-1	many	.	TRBJ2-5	CATSERRDQETQYF	TGTGCCACCAGTGAAAGAAGAGACCAAGAGACCCAGTACTTC
TRBV19	.	.	TRBJ1-6	CASRGTGQNSPLHF	TGTGCCAGTAGGGGTACAGGGCAGAATTCACCCCTCCACTTT
TRBV4-1	many	.	TRBJ2-3	CASSQGQRRTDTQYF	TGCGCCAGCAGCCAAGGTCAGCGACGCACAGATACGCAGTATTTT
TRBV9	few	.	TRBJ1-1	CASSVGGAHPFLTEAFF	TGTGCCAGCAGCGTAGGGGGGGCCCATCCCTTCCTCACTGAAGCTTTCTTT
TRBV2	.	.	TRBJ2-1	CASREGNEQFF	TGTGCCAGCCGGGAAGGAAATGAGCAGTTCTTC
TRBV20-1	.	TRBD1	TRBJ2-7	CSAAGGQGVPRSLRSYEQYF	TGCAGTGCAGCCGGAGGACAGGGAGTACCTCGTAGTCTGCGCTCCTACGAGCAGTACTTC
TRBV20-1	.	.	TRBJ1-1	CSARIRGTEAFF	TGCAGTGCTAGAATTCGGGGCACTGAAGCTTTCTTT
TRBV7-8	.	.	TRBJ1-5	CASSLAVGHNQPQHF	TGTGCCAGCAGCTTAGCTGTCGGACACAATCAGCCCCAGCATTTT